This is a list of T cell receptor beta chains from one sample in a study of cytomegalovirus exposure and HLA in healthy donors. Assay used: immunoSEQ multiplex PCR; TCRdb lists only in-frame clones, some missing. The sample contains fewer than 250,000 clones, approximately 86% of which appear only once. Sequenced: PBMCs. These receptors originate from a woman under 30 in good health and CMV-seronegative. Each CDR3 is given with its conserved first and last residue. D genes are given only for firm matches. Only part of the rows carry a size: once, few, many, or a class if the clone is expanded.

>once|.|TRBV5-1|TRBJ2-2|14
TGCGCCAGCAGCGTAGGAGCTATCGACGGGGAGCTGTTTTTT
CASSVGAIDGELFF
>once|TRBD2|TRBV18|TRBJ2-3|16
TGTGCCAGCTCACCACCGGCTAGCGGGAGGGCCCATACGCAGTATTTT
CASSPPASGRAHTQYF
>.|.|TRBV7-9|TRBJ2-1|14
TGTGCCAGCAGCTCTGACCCTCTAGGGGATGAGCAGTTCTTC
CASSSDPLGDEQFF
>.|.|TRBV6-5|TRBJ1-2|16
TGTGCCAGCAGTTACTCGAGGGGGGGAGCTAACTATGGCTACACCTTC
CASSYSRGGANYGYTF
>.|.|TRBV29-1|TRBJ2-7|11
TGCAGCGTTGAAAGTAGCCTCGAGCAGTACTTC
CSVESSLEQYF
>.|TRBD1|TRBV6-5|TRBJ1-4|16
TGTGCCAGCAGTTACTCCATGGGACAGGGTGTTGGGGAACTGTTTTTT
CASSYSMGQGVGELFF
>.|TRBD1|TRBV6-5|TRBJ1-2|14
TGTGCCAGCAGATACAGGGGGATCGGCTATGGCTACACCTTC
CASRYRGIGYGYTF
>.|TRBD2|TRBV18|TRBJ2-7|15
TGTGCCAGCTCACCTCCCCAGCGGGGGCGGGGGGAGCAGTACTTC
CASSPPQRGRGEQYF
>once|TRBD2|TRBV19|TRBJ2-7|15
TGTGCCAGTAGTATAGGGACTAGCGGGTTCCACGAGCAGTACTTC
CASSIGTSGFHEQYF
>.|TRBD1|TRBV28|TRBJ1-5|14
TGTGCCAGCAGTTTTGACAGGGCGAATCAGCCCCAGCATTTT
CASSFDRANQPQHF
>few|TRBD1|TRBV19|TRBJ1-2|16
TGTGCCAGTAGTATAGCCCCCTCGACAGGGGGATATGGCTACACCTTC
CASSIAPSTGGYGYTF
>few|.|TRBV4-1|TRBJ2-7|16
TGCGCCAGCAGCGGCGGCCTCGGAGGCCTAAAATACGAGCAGTACTTC
CASSGGLGGLKYEQYF
>.|TRBD2|TRBV7-2|TRBJ2-7|15
TGTGCCAGCAGCTTAGGTCAGGGACTAGCCTACGAGCAGTACTTC
CASSLGQGLAYEQYF
>.|TRBD1|TRBV28|TRBJ1-6|14
TGTGCCAGCATGGAGACAGGGGGAAGTTCACCCCTCCACTTT
CASMETGGSSPLHF
>.|.|TRBV6-5|TRBJ1-2|13
TGTGCCAGCAGCCAATACGGGGAAGTTGGCTACACCTTC
CASSQYGEVGYTF
>.|TRBD2|TRBV10-2|TRBJ2-7|15
TGCGCCAGCAGTGAGGTTAGCGGGTACCTCTACGAGCAGTACTTC
CASSEVSGYLYEQYF
>.|TRBD1|TRBV27|TRBJ1-6|14
TGTGCCAGCGGGGCGGGACAGGGAACTTCACCCCTCCACTTT
CASGAGQGTSPLHF
>.|TRBD1|TRBV5-8|TRBJ1-4|14
TGTGCCAGCAGCGCAGGGGGGAATAATGAAAAACTGTTTTTT
CASSAGGNNEKLFF
>.|.|TRBV7-9|TRBJ1-5|13
TGTGCCAGCTCGGCGGGGGCCGGGGGGCCCCAGCATTTT
CASSAGAGGPQHF
>.|.|TRBV5-1|TRBJ1-2|16
TGCGCCAGCAGCCCGGGAGGTGGCAGGCCGGCCTATGGCTACACCTTC
CASSPGGGRPAYGYTF
>.|.|TRBV6-5|TRBJ2-7|12
TGTGCCAGCAGTTACGGCAGTAACGAGCAGTACTTC
CASSYGSNEQYF
>.|.|TRBV28|TRBJ1-4|14
TGTGCCAGCAGTTTCAGGGCCACCAATGAAAAACTGTTTTTT
CASSFRATNEKLFF
>few|.|TRBV6-5|TRBJ1-3|15
TGTGCCAGCAGTTACTCGGGCAGCTCTGGAAACACCATATATTTT
CASSYSGSSGNTIYF
>.|.|TRBV7-7|TRBJ2-4|13
TGTGCTAGCAGTTATACTTGGGGGGACATTCAGTACTTC
CASSYTWGDIQYF